A selection of T cell receptor beta chains follows, all from one sample in a study of shared clonotypes between healthy human individuals. This table comes from immunoSEQ multiplex PCR, and its TCRdb copy is limited to in-frame clones, with some not included. This sample yields about 1.1 million clones, of which roughly 77% are seen a single time; 0.89% belongs to the top ten. The sample was memory CD4+ T cells from PBMCs. The receptor set was obtained from a man younger than 35 in good health. Some clones in this sample may be carry-over from other donors' samples. The CDR3 runs from the conserved cysteine through the conserved F or W. D genes are given only for firm matches. Not all rows give a size; the values are once, few, many and, for expanded clones, a class.

v_call	clone_size	d_call	j_call	cdr3_nt	cdr3_aa
TRBV11-2	once	NA	TRBJ1-1	TGTGCCAGCAGCTTTCGAAGGACTGAAGCTTTCTTT	CASSFRRTEAFF
TRBV9	NA	TRBD2	TRBJ2-1	TGTGCCAGCAGCAAAGGGACTAGCGGTACCTACAATGAGCAGTTCTTC	CASSKGTSGTYNEQFF
TRBV13	NA	TRBD2	TRBJ2-1	TGTGCCAGCAGCTCTGGACTAGCGGGGCCTCTTGAGCAGTTCTTC	CASSSGLAGPLEQFF
TRBV28	NA	NA	TRBJ1-3	TGTGCCAGCAGTCTACCTAGAGGCGGCTCTGGAAACACCATATATTTT	CASSLPRGGSGNTIYF
TRBV6-1	NA	NA	TRBJ2-3	TGTGCCAGCAGTGCGCGTCGACGACCGAGCACAGATACGCAGTATTTT	CASSARRRPSTDTQYF
TRBV28	NA	TRBD1	TRBJ1-4	TGTGCCAGCCTTGGCCCGGGACAGCTAAATGAAAAACTGTTTTTT	CASLGPGQLNEKLFF
TRBV4-3	NA	NA	TRBJ2-5	TGCGCCAGCAGCCAAGAACTGTACTTC	CASSQELYF
TRBV7-7	NA	NA	TRBJ2-5	TGTGCCAGCAGCTTAGGGGCAGGAGGGAGGGAGACCCAGTACTTC	CASSLGAGGRETQYF
TRBV15	NA	TRBD1	TRBJ2-7	TGTGCCACCAGCAGATTAGGACAGGGAACCTACGAGCAGTACTTC	CATSRLGQGTYEQYF
TRBV11-3	NA	NA	TRBJ2-5	TGTGCCAGCAGCTTTCAGGGAATCCAAGAGACCCAGTACTTC	CASSFQGIQETQYF
TRBV15	NA	NA	TRBJ1-5	TGTGCCACCAGCAGAACGGGCAGGGACAATCAGCCCCAGCATTTT	CATSRTGRDNQPQHF
TRBV28	NA	TRBD2	TRBJ2-3	TGTGCCAGCAGTAGCCTAGCGGGAGCCTCAGATACGCAGTATTTT	CASSSLAGASDTQYF
TRBV10-3	many	TRBD1	TRBJ1-4	TGTGCCATCAGTGATCTGGCAGGGGGCCAGAGTAATGAAAAACTGTTTTTT	CAISDLAGGQSNEKLFF
TRBV28	few	NA	TRBJ1-1	TGTGCCAGCAGGACCGAAGGGAACACTGAAGCTTTCTTT	CASRTEGNTEAFF
TRBV27	NA	NA	TRBJ1-1	TGTGCCAGCAGCACTCAACAGGGTTCCCTGAACACTGAAGCTTTCTTT	CASSTQQGSLNTEAFF
TRBV30	NA	TRBD1	TRBJ2-3	TGTGCCTGGAGGACAGGGGCAGATACGCAGTATTTT	CAWRTGADTQYF
TRBV14	once	NA	TRBJ2-7	TGTGCCAGCAGCCGCCGGACAGTACGGTCCTACGAGCAGTACTTC	CASSRRTVRSYEQYF
TRBV4-3	NA	TRBD1	TRBJ1-1	TGCGCCAGCAGACACAACCACGGGACAGAGCAGAACACTGAAGCTTTCTTT	CASRHNHGTEQNTEAFF
TRBV5-1	NA	NA	TRBJ2-3	TGCGCCAGCAGGGGACCACTTAGCACAGATACGCAGTATTTT	CASRGPLSTDTQYF
TRBV15	NA	NA	TRBJ2-7	TGTGCCACCAGCTCCGGGGTCCTAACCTACGAGCAGTACTTC	CATSSGVLTYEQYF
TRBV5-6	NA	NA	TRBJ2-3	TGTGCCAGCAGCCCGCGGACAGACGCAGATACGCAGTATTTT	CASSPRTDADTQYF
TRBV9	NA	NA	TRBJ2-7	TGTGCCAGCAGCGTAGGACTAATTGATGGCGAGCAGTACTTC	CASSVGLIDGEQYF
TRBV10-3	NA	NA	TRBJ1-4	TGTGCCATCAGTACTCTACCTAGGGGTGAAAAACTGTTTTTT	CAISTLPRGEKLFF
TRBV7-3	NA	NA	TRBJ1-1	TGTGCCAGCAGCGCACAGGGTAGGGGTGGTGAAGCTTTCTTT	CASSAQGRGGEAFF
TRBV4-2	once	TRBD2	TRBJ2-2	TGTGCCAGCAGCCAAGACCCGCTAGCGGGAGTCGACGGGGAGCTGTTTTTT	CASSQDPLAGVDGELFF
TRBV11-3	NA	TRBD1	TRBJ2-3	TGTGCCAGCAGCCGCACAGGGGTCCCAGATACGCAGTATTTT	CASSRTGVPDTQYF
TRBV29-1	few	TRBD1	TRBJ2-7	TGCAGCGTTGAAGGGGGGACAGGTATGGACGAGCAGTACTTC	CSVEGGTGMDEQYF
TRBV27	NA	TRBD1	TRBJ1-2	TGTGCCAGCAGTTGGACAGGGTATGGCTACACCTTC	CASSWTGYGYTF
TRBV10-3	NA	NA	TRBJ2-1	TGTGCCATCATGGGAAGAGGCAACAATGAGCAGTTCTTC	CAIMGRGNNEQFF
TRBV9	few	TRBD2	TRBJ2-7	TGTGCCAGCGGGAGGGCCGACGAGCAGTACTTC	CASGRADEQYF
TRBV2	NA	TRBD1	TRBJ1-4	TGTGCCAGCAGTGACCAGGGGGTGGGTAATGAAAAACTGTTTTTT	CASSDQGVGNEKLFF
TRBV29-1	few	NA	TRBJ2-1	TGCAGCGTTGAGTCGACAAGGGTCTACAATGAGCAGTTCTTC	CSVESTRVYNEQFF
TRBV5-1	NA	TRBD1	TRBJ2-3	TGCGCCAGCAGTGCAGGGGGAGCAGATACGCAGTATTTT	CASSAGGADTQYF
TRBV5-6	NA	TRBD1	TRBJ1-1	TGTGCCAGCAGCCCCTACCGACAGGGCAGAACGAACACTGAAGCTTTCTTT	CASSPYRQGRTNTEAFF
TRBV15	NA	NA	TRBJ1-2	TGTGCCACCAGCAGAGGAAACCGGGGACAAACCTATGGCTACACCTTC	CATSRGNRGQTYGYTF
TRBV5-1	NA	NA	TRBJ1-2	TGCGCCAGCAGCTTGGGGTCAAACAACTATGGCTACACCTTC	CASSLGSNNYGYTF
TRBV7-9	NA	TRBD2	TRBJ2-7	TGTGCCAGCAGCGTAACCCGGACTAGTTACGAGCAGTACTTC	CASSVTRTSYEQYF
TRBV18	NA	TRBD1	TRBJ2-7	TGTGCCAGCTCACCCGGGACAGGGGGTACCTACGAGCAGTACTTC	CASSPGTGGTYEQYF
TRBV4-2	NA	TRBD2	TRBJ2-3	TGTGCCAGCAGCCAAGGGGGACTAGCGGGAGTCGATACGCAGTATTTT	CASSQGGLAGVDTQYF
TRBV10-1	NA	TRBD2	TRBJ2-1	TGCGCCAGCAGCGTACTAGCGGGACCGCATGAGCAGTTCTTC	CASSVLAGPHEQFF
TRBV7-2	NA	TRBD1	TRBJ1-1	TGTGCCAGCAGCTCCTGGACAGGGAGAACTGAAGCTTTCTTT	CASSSWTGRTEAFF
TRBV30	NA	NA	TRBJ2-1	TGTGCCTGGGGCGGACTGTTCCGGTATCGCGAGCAGTTCTTC	CAWGGLFRYREQFF
TRBV15	NA	NA	TRBJ2-2	TGTGCCACCAGCAGAGATAGTGCTTTAGGTGGGTCCGGGGAGCTGTTTTTT	CATSRDSALGGSGELFF
TRBV2	NA	NA	TRBJ2-6	TGTGCCAGCAGTCAACAGGGCTACTCTGGGGCCAACGTCCTGACTTTC	CASSQQGYSGANVLTF
TRBV11-2	few	TRBD1	TRBJ1-1	TGTGCCAGCAGCACTCGGACAGGGACCAACACTGAAGCTTTCTTT	CASSTRTGTNTEAFF
TRBV5-1	NA	NA	TRBJ2-1	TGCGCCAGCAGCTTGAGAAGGGGGGTAGCCCACAATGAGCAGTTCTTC	CASSLRRGVAHNEQFF
TRBV6-1	NA	NA	TRBJ2-7	TGTGCCAGCAGTGACCCGGACGGTTCCTACGAGCAGTACTTC	CASSDPDGSYEQYF